The 21 T cell receptor beta chains below come from one sample, sequenced in a study of Graves' ophthalmopathy and Graves' hyperthyroidism (dated by TCRdb to between 2017 and 2018). Reads for this sample came from an Illumina HiSeq 2000. For repertoire sequencing, the TCR beta CDR3 regions were amplified from RNA transcripts. HTBI primers and the Qiagen OneStep RT-PCR kit were used in a first-round RT-PCR, which was followed by a second-round multiplex PCR, size selection and purification. Starting from the raw public reads, TCRdb applied fastp trimming at Q25, assembled clones with MiXCR and retained in-frame beta chains. Rows with one shared CDR3 protein collapse into an entry with the most common genes and DNA. In this sample the table shows under 250,000 distinct CDR3 sequences, roughly 27% of which occur a single time. Of the sample, approximately 9.1% falls within the top ten clones. Input material: peripheral blood. Source of these receptors: a man between 50 and 59 years old with Graves' ophthalmopathy. Donor details come from another sample of the same person, matched by shared clones.

This clonotype occurred many times. The chain has TRBV12-3 or TRBV12-4 and TRBJ2-1, with a possible D match to TRBD2 (5 bases). The CDR3 totals 17 residues. V lost 4 bases, J lost 0 bases, and 16 bases lay in between. The CDR3 coding sequence is TGTGCCAGCAGTTCACCGTTAGCGCTAAGCTCCTACAATGAGCAGTTCTTC. Amino acids: CASSSPLALSSYNEQFF.

This rearrangement joins TRBV19 to TRBJ2-2; TRBD2 matches at 8 bases. Trimming took 3 bases from V and 0 from J; bases not matched to a gene: 3. This CDR3 spans 16 amino acids. Germline loops: CDR1 LNHDA, CDR2 SQIVND (reference sequence). CDR3 region: CASSIFSGANTGELFF. The DNA for the CDR3 is TGTGCCAGTAGTATCTTTAGCGGGGCGAACACCGGGGAGCTGTTTTTT.

The rearrangement joins TRBV20-1 to TRBJ2-7, with TRBD2 matching over 7 bases. Germline V gene data show CDR1 as DFQATT and CDR2 as SNEGSKA (reference sequence). Trimming removed 5 bases from V and 2 bases from J; junction bases left unmatched: 9. The CDR3 length is 14 residues. As DNA, the CDR3 is TGCAGTGCTCCCTCGGGGAGGGCCACCTACGAGCAGTACTTC. Encoded protein: CSAPSGRATYEQYF.

This rearrangement joins TRBV28 to TRBJ2-7, with D hard to call. The germline gives CDR1 MDHEN, CDR2 SYDVKM. The CDR3 consists of 14 residues. V was clipped by 6 bases and J by 2 bases, with 14 bases between them. The CDR3 DNA sequence: TGTGCCAGCAGAAACGGCCGTATGACCTACGAGCAGTACTTC. Translated: CASRNGRMTYEQYF. Drawing the rest from reference TRBV28 and TRBJ2-7, the complete variable domain is DVKVTQSSRYLVKRTGEKVFLECVQDMDHENMFWYRQDPGLGLRLIYFSYDVKMKEKGDIPEGYSVSREKKERFSLILESASTNQTSMYLCASRNGRMTYEQYFGPGTRLTVT.

Concerning this clonotype itself: This may arise from a read error, as a much more abundant clone is one base away. The chain combines TRBV12-3 or TRBV12-4 with TRBJ2-2; D perhaps matches TRBD2 (5 bases). V lost 3 bases and J lost 6, with 17 bases in between. The CDR3 has 16 residues. This CDR3 reads CASSLELDGVAGELFF. In DNA form, the CDR3 reads TGTGCCAGCAGTTTGGAATTGGACGGGGTCGCCGGGGAGCTGTTTTTT.

This clonotype appeared many times. The J gene is TRBJ1-2, the V gene TRBV7-9; TRBD1 aligns across 9 bases. This CDR3 contains 15 residues. Losses at the gene ends were 5 bases for V and 3 bases for J; bases not matched to a gene: 7. CDR1 is SEHNR, CDR2 FQNEAQ, per germline (reference sequence). Written as DNA, the CDR3 is TGTGCCAGCAGCGTTACAGGGGGCGCCTACTATGGCTACACCTTC. Its protein is CASSVTGGAYYGYTF.

The rearrangement uses TRBV7-9 and TRBJ2-5; D remains ambiguous. The CDR3 has 13 residues. Germline V gives CDR1 SEHNR, CDR2 FQNEAQ (reference sequence). Trimming pared 5 bases from V and 1 base from J, leaving 8 bases between. Here the CDR3 reads CASSPAVQETQYF. CDR3 nucleotide sequence: TGTGCCAGCAGCCCGGCCGTCCAAGAGACCCAGTACTTC. Based on the CDR3 plus reference TRBV7-9 and TRBJ2-5, the full variable domain is DTGVSQNPRHKITKRGQNVTFRCDPISEHNRLYWYRQTLGQGPEFLTYFQNEAQLEKSRLLSDRFSAERPKGSFSTLEIQRTEQGDSAMYLCASSPAVQETQYFGPGTRLLVL.

This clonotype was recorded at least ten times. The chain links TRBV14 to TRBJ2-2; D not certain. Germline V gives CDR1 SGHDN, CDR2 FVKESK. Between the trimmed V and J ends, which lost 6 bases and 6 bases, there was a span of 11 bases. CDR3 length equals 13 residues. CDR3 sequence (DNA): TGTGCCAGCAGTCGGACCCGGCCCGGGGAGCTGTTTTTT. Amino acid sequence: CASSRTRPGELFF.

This clonotype was counted ten times or more. J is TRBJ2-5 and V is TRBV4-2; the match to TRBD1 covers 9 bases. CDR1 is LGHNA and CDR2 is YNFKEQ in the germline V gene. The CDR3 spans 16 residues. J gave up 0 bases and V 3 bases, and 5 bases lay outside the gene matches. The CDR3 DNA is TGTGCCAGCAGCCAGACGGGGACAGGGAACCAAGAGACCCAGTACTTC. Its translation: CASSQTGTGNQETQYF.

This chain uses TRBV6-1 with TRBJ2-7; 12 positions agree with TRBD2. CDR3 length: 13 amino acids. Germline V gene lookup returns CDR1 MNHNS and CDR2 SASEGT. V was pared by 6 bases and J by 3 bases, with 0 bases of the junction left unmatched. Here the CDR3 DNA reads TGTGCCAGCAGGACTAGCGGGGGCTACGAGCAGTACTTC. Protein sequence: CASRTSGGYEQYF.

V gene TRBV18 combines with J gene TRBJ2-2; 7 positions match TRBD2. The germline V gene has CDR1 KGHSH and CDR2 LQKENI. The length of the CDR3 is 16 residues. V was pared by 3 bases and J by 5 bases, with 9 bases of the junction left unmatched. The chain's CDR3 is CASSPTRGSGTGELFF. The DNA of the CDR3 is TGTGCCAGCTCACCCACGCGCGGGAGTGGTACCGGGGAGCTGTTTTTT.

The chain is built from TRBV7-2 and TRBJ2-5; TRBD1 matches at 8 bases. Germline V gene lookup returns CDR1 SGHTA and CDR2 FQGNSA. The V gene end was trimmed by 5 bases and the J gene end by 4 bases; junction bases not matched to a gene: 12. The CDR3 extends over 16 amino acids. The CDR3 DNA sequence: TGTGCCAGCAGCGAACGGACAGGGAAGTATGGAGAGACCCAGTACTTC. It codes for CASSERTGKYGETQYF.

This clonotype was seen repeatedly, ten times or more. The rearrangement joins TRBV14 to TRBJ2-5; D is possibly TRBD2 (6 bases). The CDR3 consists of 13 residues. V lost 5 bases, J lost 8 bases, and 15 bases lay in between. Germline V gives CDR1 SGHDN, CDR2 FVKESK. DNA of the CDR3: TGTGCCAGCAGCGAGCGGGCGGTGGGCACCCAGTACTTC. Its protein product is CASSERAVGTQYF.

This clonotype showed up many times. The CDR3: CASSIGGQGAYEQYF. The CDR3 coding sequence is TGTGCCAGTAGTATAGGGGGACAGGGGGCCTACGAGCAGTACTTC. The J gene is TRBJ2-7, the V gene TRBV19; TRBD1 matches at 11 bases. V dropped 1 base and J dropped 2; count of bases not matched to a gene: 1. Germline V gene data show CDR1 as LNHDA and CDR2 as SQIVND (reference sequence). This CDR3 has 15 residues.

The sample holds many counts of this clonotype. In DNA, the CDR3 is TGTGCCAGCAGCGAAACTGGACAGGGCGACAAATGGCAGTACTTC. Its protein product is CASSETGQGDKWQYF. The rearrangement links TRBV28 to TRBJ2-7, with 8 bases identical to TRBD1. Trimming at V came to 6 bases and at J to 9 bases, leaving 16 bases not matched to a gene. The CDR3 consists of 15 residues. From germline, CDR1 is MDHEN and CDR2 SYDVKM.

The chain joins TRBV29-1 to TRBJ2-7; 11 nucleotides align to TRBD2. Germline CDR1 reads SQVTM; CDR2 reads ANQGSEA. V lost 7 bases to trimming and J lost 2 bases; unmatched junction nucleotides: 7. This CDR3 is built from 14 residues. CDR3 sequence: CSASLAGATYEQYF. CDR3 sequence (DNA): TGCAGCGCCTCACTAGCGGGGGCCACCTACGAGCAGTACTTC.

This clonotype was observed at least ten times. The chain joins TRBV28 to TRBJ1-3; 10 bases are shared with TRBD1. V shed 6 bases and J 2 bases; nucleotides not matched to a gene: 4. The CDR3 has 15 residues. Germline V gene data show CDR1 as MDHEN and CDR2 as SYDVKM. CDR3 sequence reads: CASRTGTGAGNTIYF. CDR3 DNA sequence: TGTGCCAGCAGGACCGGGACAGGGGCTGGAAACACCATATATTTT.

V and J are TRBV12-3 or TRBV12-4 and TRBJ2-2; TRBD2 matches 8 bases. The CDR3 extends over 14 amino acids. With 8 bases clipped from V and 5 bases from J, the junction kept 7 bases outside the gene matches. The CDR3: CASAAGGGTGELFF. DNA of the CDR3: TGTGCCAGCGCCGCGGGAGGAGGAACCGGGGAGCTGTTTTTT.

The chain employs TRBV19 and TRBJ2-7; D remains unclear. The CDR3 consists of 13 residues. Trimming removed 5 bases from V and 2 bases from J, with 10 bases in between. Per germline, CDR1 LNHDA and CDR2 SQIVND (reference sequence). CDR3 sequence (DNA): TGTGCCAGTAGTGCAACAGATACCTACGAGCAGTACTTC. Translated: CASSATDTYEQYF.

The table lists this clonotype with many counts. This sequence joins TRBV7-6 and TRBJ2-3, with a weak D call TRBD1 (6 bases). Germline V gives CDR1 SGHVS, CDR2 FNYEAQ. The CDR3 is made up of 15 amino acids. With 5 bases removed from V and 3 bases from J, the gap between germline ends came to 15 bases. The CDR3: CASSQEPDRTDTQYF. The DNA of the CDR3 is TGTGCCAGCAGCCAGGAACCGGACAGAACAGATACGCAGTATTTT.

The V and J genes are TRBV15 and TRBJ2-7, with 9 bases identical to TRBD2. Trimming took 3 bases from V and 3 from J; bases not matched to a gene: 12. The CDR3 consists of 17 residues. Germline V gene lookup returns CDR1 LNHNV and CDR2 YYDKDF (reference sequence). The CDR3 DNA follows: TGTGCCACCAGCAGCCTGACCGAGACTAGCGGATACTACGAGCAGTACTTC. This encodes CATSSLTETSGYYEQYF.